Included here is one TCR beta chain sequence, with context. The antigen remains unidentified. The data are from a study of blood T cells in healthy people across ages. This CDR3 has 16 amino acids. The V gene lost 3 bases and the J gene lost 9 bases, with 20 bases spanning the gap. Germline CDR1 and CDR2: KGHDR and SFDVKD. It was with a sample-barcoded 5' primer and a J-beta primer mix that a second PCR of roughly 7 to 12 cycles was run. MiXCR, applied by TCRdb to the 5' RACE reads, yields one record per CDR3 protein. In the table there are over 1.5 million distinct CDR3 sequences, 40% to 55% of which are singletons. Study observations and caveats: Diversity estimated from one million T cells was considered an underestimate.

V and J are TRBV24-1 and TRBJ1-5; the D gene is possibly TRBD1 (5 bases). Sequencing input: blood. The TCR originated in a woman aged 40 to 55 in good health. In DNA, the CDR3 is TGTGCCACCAGTGATGGGCAGGGTGCGAATTTATCGCCCCAGCATTTT. Protein sequence: CATSDGQGANLSPQHF.